What follows is one T cell receptor (beta chain) and its context. What it binds is unknown. Ranging in age from about 6 to 100, the donors were healthy Caucasian individuals from Russia. This entry is derived from a study of blood T cells in healthy people across ages. Findings of the study overall: Both naive CD4+ cell counts and diversity were greater in long-lived donors than in aged donors. The study lacked donor CMV status, which possibly confounded expanded clonotype changes. Researchers judged that diversity estimates from one million T cells fell short of true values.

A second PCR of 7 to 11 cycles used a sample-barcoded 5' primer and a J-beta primer mix. TCRdb redid the calling of the 5' RACE reads with MiXCR, one entry per CDR3 protein. The table shows hundreds of thousands of distinct CDR3 sequences, with approximately 52% occurring only once. The CDR3 consists of 13 residues. Trimming removed 0 bases from V and 9 bases from J, with 9 bases in between. Per the germline V gene, CDR1 is MNHEY and CDR2 is SVGAGI. Sequencing was performed on blood. The V call is TRBV6-5, the J call TRBJ2-1; unclear D gene. The sequence was obtained from a woman of 80 years or more in good health. DNA for the CDR3: TGTGCCAGCAGTTACTCCGAATGGGGTGAGCAGTTCTTC. As protein: CASSYSEWGEQFF.